This TCR beta chain was sequenced during a study of OX40 agonist ivuxolimab in advanced cancers. The length of the CDR3 is 15 residues. V was trimmed by 5 bases and J by 1 base, leaving 11 bases between them. The V gene's germline CDR1 is KGHSH and CDR2 LQKENI. Method: immunoSEQ multiplex PCR; TCRdb's copy keeps in-frame clones and lacks some. Among tens of thousands of clones listed, about 92% were seen once. The V gene is TRBV18, the J gene TRBJ1-4, with D possibly TRBD1 on 6 matching bases. The specimen comprised CD4+ or CD8+ T cells sorted from blood, sampled in a trial of the OX40 agonist ivuxolimab. The clonotype was recovered from an adult with an advanced solid tumor such as melanoma, head and neck, liver or kidney cancer. CDR3 nucleotides: TGTGCCAGCTCATCCCAGGGGAGAACTAATGAAAAACTGTTTTTT. It yields the protein CASSSQGRTNEKLFF.